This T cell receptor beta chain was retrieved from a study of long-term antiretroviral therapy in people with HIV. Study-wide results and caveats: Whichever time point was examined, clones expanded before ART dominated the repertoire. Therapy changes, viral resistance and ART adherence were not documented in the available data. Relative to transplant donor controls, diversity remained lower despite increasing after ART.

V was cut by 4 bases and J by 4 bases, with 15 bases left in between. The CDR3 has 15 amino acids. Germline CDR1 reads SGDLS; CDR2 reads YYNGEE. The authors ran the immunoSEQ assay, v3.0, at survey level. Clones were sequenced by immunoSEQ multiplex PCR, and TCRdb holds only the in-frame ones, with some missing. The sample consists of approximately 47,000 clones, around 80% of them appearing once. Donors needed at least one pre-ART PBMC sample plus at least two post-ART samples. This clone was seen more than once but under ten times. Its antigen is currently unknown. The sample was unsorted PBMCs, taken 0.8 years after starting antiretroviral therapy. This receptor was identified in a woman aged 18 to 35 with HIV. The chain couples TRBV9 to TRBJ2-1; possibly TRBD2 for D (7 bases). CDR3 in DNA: TGTGCCAGCAGCCCCCAGGAGGGGGGGTACAATGAGCAGTTCTTC. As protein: CASSPQEGGYNEQFF.